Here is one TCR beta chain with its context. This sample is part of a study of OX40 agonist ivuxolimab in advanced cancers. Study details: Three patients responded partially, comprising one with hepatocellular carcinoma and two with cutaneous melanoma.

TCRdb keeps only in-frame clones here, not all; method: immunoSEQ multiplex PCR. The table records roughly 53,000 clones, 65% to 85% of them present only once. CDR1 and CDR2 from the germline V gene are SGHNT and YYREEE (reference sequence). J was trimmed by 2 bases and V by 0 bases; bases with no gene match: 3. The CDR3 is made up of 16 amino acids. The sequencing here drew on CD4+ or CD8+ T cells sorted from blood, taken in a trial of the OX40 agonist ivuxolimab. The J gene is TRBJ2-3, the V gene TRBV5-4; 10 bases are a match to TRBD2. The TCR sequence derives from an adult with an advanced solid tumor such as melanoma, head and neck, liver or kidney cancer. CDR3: CASSLASGGPTDTQYF. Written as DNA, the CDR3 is TGTGCCAGCAGCTTGGCTAGCGGGGGCCCCACAGATACGCAGTATTTT.